Each of the 29 T cell receptor beta chains below was sequenced from the same sample in a study of beta chain features in type 1 diabetes. Expressed TCRB transcripts got sequenced, as all isolated RNA was reverse transcribed. Clones were sequenced by immunoSEQ multiplex PCR, and TCRdb holds only the in-frame ones, with some missing. The repertoire holds 810,000 or so clones, with about a sixth as singletons. Sequenced: naive CD4+ T cells from blood. All receptors come from a woman younger than 35 in good health.

Written as DNA, the CDR3 is TGTGCCAGCATCGGAGGTGGACTAGCTGGGGAGACCCAGTACTTC. It encodes CASIGGGLAGETQYF. The genes are TRBV2 and TRBJ2-5; 8 nucleotides align to TRBD2. The J segment lost 5 bases and the V segment lost 7 bases, leaving 12 bases of the junction unmatched. The germline V gene has CDR1 SNHLY and CDR2 FYNNEI. The CDR3 is made up of 15 amino acids.

The chain carries TRBV4-3 and TRBJ2-4, with D possibly TRBD1 on 6 matching bases. V lost 1 base and J lost 11, with 18 bases in between. Germline V gives CDR1 LGHNA, CDR2 YSLEER. This CDR3 region has 15 residues. The CDR3 nucleotides are TGCGCCAGCAGCCAAGGACCCCGGGACACGGGTCTTCAGTACTTC. This sequence encodes CASSQGPRDTGLQYF.

In this sample, this clone turned up a few times. This rearrangement joins TRBV19 to TRBJ1-1; 11 nucleotides match TRBD1. CDR3 length equals 16 residues. Germline loops: CDR1 LNHDA, CDR2 SQIVND (reference sequence). The V gene end was trimmed by 5 bases and the J gene end by 5 bases; junction bases not matched to a gene: 10. The CDR3 nucleotides read TGTGCCAGTAGTGACCGGGACAGGGGGAAGAATACTGAAGCTTTCTTT. It is translated as CASSDRDRGKNTEAFF.

The sample holds a few counts of this clone. The genes are TRBV7-9 and TRBJ2-4; D is possibly TRBD2 (5 bases). CDR3 length: 15 residues. Germline assignment: CDR1 SEHNR and CDR2 FQNEAQ (reference sequence). The V end was cut by 1 base, the J end by 7 bases, with 14 bases between. CDR3 coding DNA: TGTGCCAGCAGCTTAGATGGTCAGTGGGAGAACATTCAGTACTTC. Residues: CASSLDGQWENIQYF.

With respect to this clone: The sample holds other DNA sequences that translate to the same CDR3. The J gene is TRBJ1-2, the V gene TRBV9; no definite D call. The CDR3 is 14 residues long. V lost 0 bases, J lost 0 bases, and 6 bases lay in between. Per germline, CDR1 SGDLS and CDR2 YYNGEE. The CDR3 nucleotides read TGTGCCAGCAGCGTAGAAGCAGCTAACTATGGCTACACCTTC. Amino acid sequence: CASSVEAANYGYTF.

This chain uses TRBV6-6 with TRBJ2-2, with D hard to call. The germline V gene encodes CDR1 MNHNY and CDR2 SVGAGI (reference sequence). V was shortened by 8 bases and J by 9 bases, with 13 bases between the two germline ends. CDR3 length: 12 residues. Here the CDR3 reads CASGRSRRELFF. The DNA of the CDR3 is TGTGCCAGCGGACGATCGCGCCGGGAGCTGTTTTTT.

This clone was seen a handful of times. The chain is built from TRBV2 and TRBJ1-2, with D hard to call. Trimming pared 2 bases from V and 3 bases from J, leaving 4 bases between. This CDR3 contains 12 residues. Germline V gene data show CDR1 as SNHLY and CDR2 as FYNNEI. This CDR3 reads CASSELDYGYTF. The CDR3, as DNA: TGTGCCAGCAGTGAATTGGACTATGGCTACACCTTC.

This clone was seen a few times. The chain recombines TRBV4-1 with TRBJ2-1, with 10 bases lining up with TRBD2. The CDR3 covers 15 residues. Germline assignment: CDR1 MGHRA and CDR2 YSYEKL. J gave up 5 bases and V 2 bases, and 3 bases lay outside the gene matches. The CDR3 spells CASSQMGLANNEQFF. The CDR3 region has the DNA TGCGCCAGCAGCCAAATGGGACTAGCGAACAATGAGCAGTTCTTC.

This clone was observed a few times. This chain links TRBV20-1 with TRBJ2-1, with D perhaps TRBD2 (5 bases). The CDR3 sequence is 11 residues long. The V gene lost 5 bases and the J gene lost 9 bases, with 11 bases spanning the gap. From germline, CDR1 is DFQATT and CDR2 SNEGSKA (reference sequence). For the CDR3, the DNA is TGCAGTGCTTGGCGGGTTAGTGAGCAGTTCTTC. The encoded protein is CSAWRVSEQFF.

There are a few counts of this clone. This rearrangement joins TRBV11-1 to TRBJ2-3; possible D gene TRBD2, 5 bases. V lost 1 base and J 6 bases, leaving 8 bases between the germline ends. CDR1 is SGHAT and CDR2 is FQDESV in the germline V gene (reference sequence). The CDR3 is made up of 13 amino acids. The CDR3 is CASSLVGADTQYF. The DNA for the CDR3 is TGTGCCAGCAGCTTAGTGGGAGCGGATACGCAGTATTTT.

This clone was seen a few times. This chain uses TRBV28 with TRBJ2-5; 7 bases are shared with TRBD2. This CDR3 is built from 15 residues. V trimming: 6 bases; J trimming: 5 bases; junction bases outside the gene matches: 12. Germline V gene sequence: CDR1 MDHEN, CDR2 SYDVKM. The CDR3 nucleotides read TGTGCCAGCAGAGCCGAGGGAGGGTTTAGGGAGACCCAGTACTTC. It encodes CASRAEGGFRETQYF.

The count of this clone is one. The J gene is TRBJ2-2, the V gene TRBV7-3, with D unresolved. There are 12 residues in the CDR3. The ends were cut back, 2 bases at V and 6 bases at J, with 4 bases in the middle. The germline V gene has CDR1 SGHTA and CDR2 FQGTGA. Written as DNA, the CDR3 is TGTGCCAGCAGCTTAGTTCCCGGGGAGCTGTTTTTT. Its translation: CASSLVPGELFF.

The genes are TRBV4-3 and TRBJ2-2; 7 positions match TRBD2. The germline V gene encodes CDR1 LGHNA and CDR2 YSLEER. This CDR3 has 16 amino acids. Trimming removed 3 bases from V and 12 bases from J; junction bases left unmatched: 16. In nucleotides, the CDR3 is TGCGCCAGCAGCCAGGGTACCGCGGCGGGAGAGGGAAAGCTGTTTTTT. Its translation is CASSQGTAAGEGKLFF.

This clone was observed a handful of times. This sequence joins TRBV7-3 and TRBJ2-2, with TRBD2 as a possible D gene (6 bases). Germline V gene data show CDR1 as SGHTA and CDR2 as FQGTGA. The V and J ends lost 4 bases and 2 bases respectively, with 14 bases between them. The CDR3 is made up of 16 amino acids. CDR3 nucleotides: TGTGCCAGCAGCTCCTTGGGACTTGCAAACACCGGGGAGCTGTTTTTT. Encoded protein: CASSSLGLANTGELFF.

The chain carries TRBV7-2 and TRBJ1-1, with D uncertain. This CDR3 spans 15 amino acids. Per germline, CDR1 SGHTA and CDR2 FQGNSA. V lost 0 bases to trimming and J lost 1 base, with 9 bases between them. CDR3 in amino acids: CASSLANPPNTEAFF. In nucleotides, the CDR3 is TGTGCCAGCAGCTTAGCTAACCCCCCGAACACTGAAGCTTTCTTT. The whole variable domain, filled in from reference TRBV7-2 and TRBJ1-1, reads GAGVSQSPSNKVTEKGKDVELRCDPISGHTALYWYRQSLGQGLEFLIYFQGNSAPDKSGLPSDRFSAERTGGSVSTLTIQRTQQEDSAVYLCASSLANPPNTEAFFGQGTRLTVV.

V gene TRBV20-1 combines with J gene TRBJ2-3; no clear D gene. The CDR3 covers 11 residues. The V and J ends lost 5 bases and 6 bases respectively, with 9 bases between them. Per germline, CDR1 DFQATT and CDR2 SNEGSKA (reference sequence). The CDR3 here is CSARLYDTQYF. CDR3 coding DNA: TGCAGTGCTCGGCTATACGATACGCAGTATTTT.

The chain has TRBV6-6 and TRBJ2-1; 13 bases line up with TRBD2. CDR3 length equals 16 residues. V lost 4 bases and J lost 8; bases outside the gene matches: 8. Germline CDR1 reads MNHNY; CDR2 reads SVGAGI (reference sequence). For the CDR3, the DNA is TGTGCCAGCAGTTTCCGGACTAGCGGGAGTTGGGATGAGCAGTTCTTC. Translating gives CASSFRTSGSWDEQFF.

This clone has only a few counts. The chain uses TRBV4-3 and TRBJ2-6; the D is unclear. Germline values: CDR1 LGHNA, CDR2 YSLEER. V gave up 3 bases and J gave up 4 bases, with 10 bases separating them. The CDR3 loop spans 15 amino acids. CDR3 DNA sequence: TGCGCCAGCAGCCACCGGGCCCGGGGGGCCAACGTCCTGACTTTC. Translating gives CASSHRARGANVLTF.

This chain connects TRBV11-3 to TRBJ1-3; D is unclear. Trimming shortened V by 3 bases and J by 0 bases, and 9 bases separated the two germline ends. The CDR3 contains 15 residues. Germline values: CDR1 SGHNT, CDR2 YENEEA. This CDR3 is CASSLSGNSGNTIYF. CDR3 in DNA: TGTGCCAGCAGCTTGAGCGGCAACTCTGGAAACACCATATATTTT.

The chain couples TRBV6-5 to TRBJ1-2, with TRBD1 matching over 7 bases. Germline-derived CDR1 and CDR2 are MNHEY and SVGAGI. Unmatched junction bases numbered 3, after V lost 6 bases and J lost 2 bases. The CDR3 has 13 amino acids. The CDR3 sequence: CASRLGQNYGYTF. DNA for the CDR3: TGTGCCAGCAGATTGGGACAGAACTATGGCTACACCTTC.

This rearrangement joins TRBV7-2 to TRBJ1-1; 7 nucleotides line up with TRBD1. This CDR3 region has 13 residues. Trimming took 5 bases from V and 8 from J; bases not matched to a gene: 8. In germline, CDR1 is SGHTA, CDR2 FQGNSA. This CDR3 reads CASSASRGEEAFF. As DNA, the CDR3 is TGTGCCAGCAGCGCATCCAGGGGGGAGGAAGCTTTCTTT.

A few counts support this clone. CDR3 region: CASSLELVTDTQYF. In DNA, the CDR3 is TGTGCCAGCAGCTTAGAACTAGTTACAGATACGCAGTATTTT. The chain joins TRBV7-2 to TRBJ2-3; tentative D call: TRBD2 (5 bases). V shed 1 base and J shed 3 bases, with 8 bases lying between them. CDR3 length: 14 amino acids. Germline V gene lookup returns CDR1 SGHTA and CDR2 FQGNSA.

This clone was recorded a few times. The chain employs TRBV28 and TRBJ2-3; D call uncertain. Germline assignment: CDR1 MDHEN and CDR2 SYDVKM. Deletions cut 6 bases from V and 6 bases from J, with 13 bases between. The CDR3 is made up of 13 amino acids. The CDR3 DNA follows: TGTGCCAGCAGAAATGCCGGGCGGGATACGCAGTATTTT. Translation gives CASRNAGRDTQYF.

The CDR3 bases are TGTGCCAGCAGTTTAGGAACAGTAACAGATACGCAGTATTTT. Translating gives CASSLGTVTDTQYF. The V and J genes are TRBV27 and TRBJ2-3; D not resolved. V lost 2 bases, J lost 3 bases, and 9 bases lay in between. Looked up from germline, CDR1 is MNHEY and CDR2 is SMNVEV (reference sequence). The CDR3 is made up of 14 amino acids.

The chain recombines TRBV19 with TRBJ2-3, with 7 bases fitting TRBD2. The CDR3 is made up of 15 amino acids. V dropped 4 bases and J dropped 4; count of bases not matched to a gene: 8. CDR1 and CDR2 (germline): LNHDA, SQIVND (reference sequence). CDR3 region: CASSTTGRISDTQYF. The DNA of the CDR3 is TGTGCCAGTAGTACCACCGGGAGGATTTCAGATACGCAGTATTTT.

This rearrangement joins TRBV7-9 to TRBJ2-1, with D tentatively TRBD1 (5 bases). Germline V CDR1 and CDR2: SEHNR, FQNEAQ (reference sequence). V shed 1 base and J shed 6 bases, with 13 bases lying between them. The CDR3 spans 15 residues. CDR3 sequence reads: CASSLGTPVVNEQFF. CDR3 coding DNA: TGTGCCAGCAGCTTAGGGACACCCGTGGTCAATGAGCAGTTCTTC. Full variable domain (rest looked up from reference TRBV7-9 and TRBJ2-1): DTGVSQNPRHKITKRGQNVTFRCDPISEHNRLYWYRQTLGQGPEFLTYFQNEAQLEKSRLLSDRFSAERPKGSFSTLEIQRTEQGDSAMYLCASSLGTPVVNEQFFGPGTRLTVL.

Details on this clone: Other DNA sequences in this sample translate to the same CDR3. As DNA, the CDR3 is TGCGCTAGCCTAATTAAGGACAGGGGGCCGGACAATCAGCCCCAGCATTTT. It specifies CASLIKDRGPDNQPQHF. V and J are TRBV10-1 and TRBJ1-5, with TRBD1 matching over 11 bases. CDR1 is WNHNN and CDR2 is SYGVQD in the germline V gene (reference sequence). This CDR3 spans 17 amino acids.

V usage is TRBV29-1 and J usage is TRBJ1-2; D perhaps matches TRBD1 (6 bases). Trimming stripped 5 bases from V and 0 bases from J, with 16 bases between. In germline, CDR1 is SQVTM, CDR2 ANQGSEA. This CDR3 contains 15 residues. The CDR3 protein is CSVWGGYLSNYGYTF. The CDR3 region has the DNA TGCAGCGTTTGGGGGGGCTACCTTTCTAACTATGGCTACACCTTC.

The CDR3 loop is CATSRGQFRSNQPQHF. CDR3 in DNA: TGTGCCACCAGCAGAGGACAATTTCGGAGCAATCAGCCCCAGCATTTT. The chain couples TRBV15 to TRBJ1-5; the D is unclear. V dropped 1 base and J dropped 1 base, with 11 bases sitting between them. Germline CDR1 is LNHNV and CDR2 is YYDKDF (reference sequence). The CDR3 is 16 amino acids.